A selection of T cell receptor beta chains follows, all from one sample in a study of T cell responses to AZD1222 COVID-19 vaccine. Only in-frame clones appear in the TCRdb table, and some are missing; sequencing was by immunoSEQ multiplex PCR. The table records around 130,000 clones, around 94% of them present only once. The sequences come from peripheral blood, collected on day 0 of AZD1222 vaccination. The receptor source for this set is an adult in good health. The CDR3 runs from the conserved cysteine through the conserved F or W. A D gene is named only where the DNA matches it firmly. Only some rows state a clone size, as once, few, many or a class for expanded clones.

>TRBV6-5|.|TRBJ1-2|TRBD1
CASRKGQGSNYGYTF
TGTGCCAGCAGAAAGGGACAGGGATCTAACTATGGCTACACCTTC
>TRBV7-9|.|TRBJ2-3|.
CASSLDSTDTQYF
TGTGCCAGCAGTCTTGACAGCACAGATACGCAGTATTTT
>TRBV9|.|TRBJ2-3|TRBD1
CASSVAQGPNTDTQYF
TGTGCCAGCAGCGTAGCACAGGGGCCGAACACAGATACGCAGTATTTT
>TRBV12-3/TRBV12-4|.|TRBJ1-1|.
CASNPLSDTEAFF
TGTGCCAGCAACCCCCTTTCGGACACTGAAGCTTTCTTT
>TRBV6-2/TRBV6-3|.|TRBJ1-1|TRBD1
CASSYSTGSNTEAFF
TGTGCCAGCAGTTACTCGACAGGGTCGAACACTGAAGCTTTCTTT
>TRBV25-1|.|TRBJ1-1|.
CASQVMNTEAFF
TGTGCCAGCCAGGTCATGAACACTGAAGCTTTCTTT
>TRBV7-2|.|TRBJ1-5|.
CASSPGQFRNQPQHF
TGTGCCAGCAGCCCCGGACAGTTTAGGAATCAGCCCCAGCATTTT
>TRBV7-2|.|TRBJ1-2|TRBD1
CASSPRTGGGYTF
TGTGCCAGCAGCCCCCGGACAGGGGGCGGCTACACCTTC
>TRBV5-7|.|TRBJ1-3|.
CASSFPVTGPSSGNTIYF
TGTGCCAGCAGCTTCCCCGTAACAGGTCCCAGCTCTGGAAACACCATATATTTT
>TRBV7-2|.|TRBJ1-2|.
CASSFGSVARNLFGYTF
TGTGCCAGCAGCTTTGGTAGCGTAGCCCGGAACCTCTTTGGCTACACCTTC
>TRBV18|.|TRBJ1-5|.
CASSPEQGGQPQHF
TGTGCCAGCTCACCTGAGCAGGGAGGCCAGCCCCAGCATTTT
>TRBV5-8|.|TRBJ2-3|TRBD1
CASSSGQVYTDTQYF
TGTGCCAGCAGCTCGGGACAGGTTTACACAGATACGCAGTATTTT
>TRBV18|.|TRBJ2-2|.
CASSHLSAADIPNTGELFF
TGTGCCAGCTCACACCTCAGCGCGGCGGACATCCCGAACACCGGGGAGCTGTTTTTT
>TRBV10-1|.|TRBJ1-4|TRBD1
CASSEPLGQRNEKLFF
TGCGCCAGCAGTGAGCCTTTGGGACAGAGGAATGAAAAACTGTTTTTT
>TRBV30|.|TRBJ2-1|.
CAWSALGNEQFF
TGTGCCTGGAGCGCCCTCGGGAATGAGCAGTTCTTC
>TRBV5-1|.|TRBJ1-6|TRBD1
CASSPGQGSPLHF
TGCGCCAGCAGCCCGGGACAGGGTTCACCCCTCCACTTT
>TRBV29-1|.|TRBJ1-2|.
CSVDPQQGTGGYTF
TGCAGCGTTGATCCCCAACAGGGTACCGGTGGCTACACCTTC
>TRBV5-5|.|TRBJ1-4|.
CASSFPGTNEKLFF
TGTGCCAGCAGCTTCCCGGGAACTAATGAAAAACTGTTTTTT
>TRBV28|.|TRBJ1-5|.
CASGGAYQPQHF
TGTGCCAGCGGAGGGGCGTATCAGCCCCAGCATTTT
>TRBV2|.|TRBJ2-5|TRBD2
CASSGQGGSQYF
TGTGCCAGCAGTGGCCAGGGCGGGAGCCAGTACTTC
>TRBV2|.|TRBJ1-5|.
CASSVPGSRTPGNQPQHF
TGTGCCAGCAGTGTTCCGGGAAGTCGTACACCGGGCAATCAGCCCCAGCATTTT
>TRBV7-9|.|TRBJ1-5|TRBD1
CASSQQGYSNQPQHF
TGTGCCAGCAGCCAACAGGGGTATAGCAATCAGCCCCAGCATTTT
>TRBV11-2|few|TRBJ1-4|.
CASSLRPSQGEKLFF
TGTGCCAGCAGCTTAAGACCTTCGCAAGGGGAAAAACTGTTTTTT
>TRBV3-1/TRBV3-2|.|TRBJ1-6|.
CASSPTGPGDSPLHF
TGTGCCAGCAGCCCTACAGGGCCGGGGGACTCACCCCTCCACTTT